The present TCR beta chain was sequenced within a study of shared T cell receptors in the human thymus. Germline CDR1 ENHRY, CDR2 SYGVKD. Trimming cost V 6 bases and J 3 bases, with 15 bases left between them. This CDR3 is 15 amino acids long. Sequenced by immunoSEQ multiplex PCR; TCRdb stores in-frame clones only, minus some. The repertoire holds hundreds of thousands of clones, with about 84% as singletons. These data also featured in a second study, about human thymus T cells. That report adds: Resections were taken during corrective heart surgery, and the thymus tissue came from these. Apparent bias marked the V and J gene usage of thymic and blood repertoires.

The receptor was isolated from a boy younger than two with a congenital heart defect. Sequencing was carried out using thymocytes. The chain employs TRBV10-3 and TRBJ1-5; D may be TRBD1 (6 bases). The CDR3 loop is CAIRRGRDPNQPQHF. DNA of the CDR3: TGTGCCATCAGGAGGGGGAGGGACCCCAATCAGCCCCAGCATTTT.